This TCR beta chain was found in a study of blood T cell repertoires in COVID-19. At the level of the study: The origin of the acute and convalescent COVID-19 samples was the United States, Italy and Spain. T cells, B-cell-depleted T cells, or PBMCs supplied cDNA or gDNA.

In the authors' workflow: The authors estimated nucleated cell counts from reference gene primer amplification. Data came from immunoSEQ multiplex PCR; TCRdb stores just in-frame clones and leaves some out. V and J calls and clone size are copied from that table; D and trimming were computed from the DNA. This table holds 140,000 to 150,000 clones, 78% found once. This CDR3 contains 18 residues. Per the germline V gene, CDR1 is MGHDK and CDR2 is SYGVNS. Trimming pared 7 bases from V and 0 bases from J, leaving 19 bases between. Allocation to cohorts depended on clinical history reported by the participants.

The chain combines TRBV25-1 with TRBJ1-6; D call uncertain. The sample consisted of PBMCs or T cells enriched from blood (not recorded which). This receptor was identified in a woman in her forties or fifties who had recovered from COVID-19. CDR3: CASTYSFLGSSYNSPLHF. For the CDR3, the DNA is TGTGCCAGCACTTACAGTTTTTTGGGGAGCTCCTATAATTCACCCCTCCACTTT.